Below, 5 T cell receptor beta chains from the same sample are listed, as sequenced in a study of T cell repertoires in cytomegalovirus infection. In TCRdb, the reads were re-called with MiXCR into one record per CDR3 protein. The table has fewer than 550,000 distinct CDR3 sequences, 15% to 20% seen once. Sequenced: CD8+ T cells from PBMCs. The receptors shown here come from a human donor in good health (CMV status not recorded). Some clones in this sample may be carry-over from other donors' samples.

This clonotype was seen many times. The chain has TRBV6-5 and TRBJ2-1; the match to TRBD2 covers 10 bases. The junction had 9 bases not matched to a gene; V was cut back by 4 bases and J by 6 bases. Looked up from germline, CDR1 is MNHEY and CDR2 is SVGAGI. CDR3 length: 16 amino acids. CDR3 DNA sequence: TGTGCCAGCAGTTTAACTAGCGGGATTAGCTTCAATGAGCAGTTCTTC. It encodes CASSLTSGISFNEQFF.

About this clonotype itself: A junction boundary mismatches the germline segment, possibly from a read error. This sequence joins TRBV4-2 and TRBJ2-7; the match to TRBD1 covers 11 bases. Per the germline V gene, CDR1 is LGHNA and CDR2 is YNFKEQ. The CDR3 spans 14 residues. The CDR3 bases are TGTGCAAGCAGTCACGGACAGGGGGCTTACGAGCCGTACTTC. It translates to CASSHGQGAYEPYF.

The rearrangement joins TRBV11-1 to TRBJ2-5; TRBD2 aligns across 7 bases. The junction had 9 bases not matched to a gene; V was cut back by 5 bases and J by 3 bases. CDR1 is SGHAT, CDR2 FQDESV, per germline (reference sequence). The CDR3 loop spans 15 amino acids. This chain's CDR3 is CASSASPRGEETQYF. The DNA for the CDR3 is TGTGCCAGCAGCGCAAGCCCCCGGGGGGAAGAGACCCAGTACTTC.

In DNA form, the CDR3 reads TGTGCCAGCAGTGCTTTTCTGACTAGCGGTGTGGCCCACGAGCAGTACTTC. Residues: CASSAFLTSGVAHEQYF. The chain carries TRBV2 and TRBJ2-7, with TRBD2 identical over 9 bases. Germline values: CDR1 SNHLY, CDR2 FYNNEI. J was trimmed by 5 bases and V by 4 bases; bases with no gene match: 15. The CDR3 is 17 residues long.

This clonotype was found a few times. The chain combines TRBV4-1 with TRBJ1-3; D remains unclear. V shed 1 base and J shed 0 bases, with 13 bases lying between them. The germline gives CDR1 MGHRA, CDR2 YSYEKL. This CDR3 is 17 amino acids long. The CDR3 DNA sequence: TGCGCCAGCAGCCAAGTGGAGGGTATCGGCTCTGGAAACACCATATATTTT. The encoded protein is CASSQVEGIGSGNTIYF.